A single sample gave rise to the 30 T cell receptor beta chains below, sequenced in a study of long-term antiretroviral therapy in people with HIV. They ran version v3.0 of the immunoSEQ assay at survey level. Assay used: immunoSEQ multiplex PCR; TCRdb lists only in-frame clones, some missing. This sample has some 19,000 clones, with roughly 72% found just once. Sequenced material: unsorted PBMCs, taken 2.2 years after starting antiretroviral therapy. Source of these receptors: a man aged 45-60 years with HIV.

This rearrangement joins TRBV7-9 to TRBJ2-1; TRBD1 agrees at 8 bases. V lost 4 bases, J lost 9 bases, and 2 bases stayed unmatched. Germline lookup yields CDR1 SEHNR and CDR2 FQNEAQ (reference sequence). The CDR3 covers 12 residues. The DNA for the CDR3 is TGTGCCAGCAGCTACGACAGGGGTGAGCAGTTCTTC. This gives the protein CASSYDRGEQFF.

The table lists this clone with a few counts. V gene TRBV6-1 combines with J gene TRBJ1-4; 9 bases are shared with TRBD1. The CDR3 has 13 amino acids. The J segment lost 7 bases and the V segment lost 10 bases, leaving 7 bases of the junction unmatched. Germline CDR1 and CDR2: MNHNS and SASEGT. The CDR3: CATPGQGGEKLFF. Here the CDR3 DNA reads TGTGCCACGCCGGGACAGGGAGGTGAAAAACTGTTTTTT.

The rearrangement joins TRBV2 to TRBJ2-7; unclear D gene. This CDR3 region has 13 residues. The V end was cut by 7 bases, the J end by 3 bases, with 13 bases between. Germline CDR1 is SNHLY and CDR2 is FYNNEI. CDR3: CASTGRRIYEQYF. The CDR3 nucleotides read TGTGCCAGCACAGGACGGCGCATCTACGAGCAGTACTTC.

The V gene is TRBV4-1, the J gene TRBJ2-3; 9 bases map to TRBD1. The V and J ends lost 6 bases and 2 bases, in that order; junction bases with no gene match: 9. Germline-derived CDR1 and CDR2 are MGHRA and YSYEKL. This CDR3 has 16 residues. The CDR3 sequence: CASSFSGTGFTDTQYF. The CDR3 DNA is TGCGCCAGCAGTTTTTCCGGGACAGGGTTCACAGATACGCAGTATTTT.

V gene TRBV7-2 combines with J gene TRBJ2-3; D perhaps matches TRBD1 (6 bases). Trimming cost V 4 bases and J 3 bases, with 11 bases left between them. The CDR3 totals 14 residues. CDR1 and CDR2 from the germline V gene are SGHTA and FQGNSA. In DNA form, the CDR3 reads TGTGCCAGCAGCTCGAACAGGGCGACAGATACGCAGTATTTT. This sequence encodes CASSSNRATDTQYF.

The rearrangement uses TRBV20-1 and TRBJ1-1, with no clear D. V was clipped by 4 bases and J by 11 bases, with 11 bases between them. CDR1 and CDR2 (germline): DFQATT, SNEGSKA (reference sequence). This CDR3 contains 10 residues. CDR3 DNA sequence: TGCAGTGCTACCGGACTGATGGCTTTCTTT. Its translation: CSATGLMAFF.

The chain uses TRBV15 and TRBJ1-4; weak D call: TRBD1 (5 bases). The CDR3 spans 16 residues. Germline CDR1 and CDR2: LNHNV and YYDKDF (reference sequence). V shed 0 bases and J shed 3 bases, with 11 bases lying between them. The CDR3: CATSREGNRPNEKLFF. CDR3 DNA: TGTGCCACCAGCAGAGAGGGGAACAGGCCTAATGAAAAACTGTTTTTT.

The chain employs TRBV28 and TRBJ2-2; no reliable D call. V gave up 6 bases and J gave up 2 bases, with 4 bases separating them. The CDR3 covers 12 residues. Per the germline V gene, CDR1 is MDHEN and CDR2 is SYDVKM. The DNA for the CDR3 is TGTGCCAGCAGCGAAAACACCGGGGAGCTGTTTTTT. This gives the protein CASSENTGELFF.

This chain uses TRBV30 with TRBJ2-7; D perhaps matches TRBD1 (5 bases). V lost 3 bases and J 3 bases, leaving 18 bases between the germline ends. Germline V gene sequence: CDR1 GTSNPN, CDR2 SVGIG (reference sequence). This CDR3 has 15 amino acids. In nucleotides, the CDR3 is TGTGCCTGGAGCCTTCCCCTCAGGGTGATCTACGAGCAGTACTTC. It specifies CAWSLPLRVIYEQYF.

The rearrangement links TRBV7-9 to TRBJ2-1; D not resolved. This CDR3 spans 14 amino acids. V lost 5 bases, J lost 4 bases, and 12 bases lay in between. The germline gives CDR1 SEHNR, CDR2 FQNEAQ (reference sequence). CDR3 region: CASSPVQAYNEQFF. The CDR3 DNA reads as TGTGCCAGCAGCCCTGTGCAGGCGTACAATGAGCAGTTCTTC.

The V gene is TRBV28, the J gene TRBJ1-2; D uncertain. The ends were cut back, 4 bases at V and 13 bases at J, with 13 bases in the middle. CDR3 length equals 11 residues. Germline-derived CDR1 and CDR2 are MDHEN and SYDVKM. CDR3 residues: CASSSARRRTF. CDR3 nucleotides: TGTGCCAGCAGTTCCGCGAGGCGGCGCACCTTC.

J is TRBJ1-2 and V is TRBV27; 9 bases fit TRBD1. Germline CDR1 MNHEY, CDR2 SMNVEV (reference sequence). The CDR3 covers 16 residues. J gave up 4 bases and V 2 bases, and 8 bases lay outside the gene matches. The DNA of the CDR3 is TGTGCCAGCAGTTTAGACTACAGGGGGCACAGCTATGGCTACACCTTC. Its protein product is CASSLDYRGHSYGYTF.

V is TRBV5-6 and J is TRBJ1-5; TRBD1 agrees at 7 bases. This CDR3 spans 14 amino acids. The trim removed 2 bases at V and 3 bases at J, leaving 2 bases unmatched. CDR1 SGHDT and CDR2 YYEEEE come from the germline V gene. This CDR3 reads CASSFRGYNQPQHF. The CDR3 DNA follows: TGTGCCAGCAGCTTCAGGGGGTACAATCAGCCCCAGCATTTT. Filled out from reference TRBV5-6 and TRBJ1-5, the complete variable domain reads DAGVTQSPTHLIKTRGQQVTLRCSPKSGHDTVSWYQQALGQGPQFIFQYYEEEERQRGNFPDRFSGHQFPNYSSELNVNALLLGDSALYLCASSFRGYNQPQHFGDGTRLSIL.

The V and J genes are TRBV29-1 and TRBJ2-4; 10 bases align to TRBD1. Germline-derived CDR1 and CDR2 are SQVTM and ANQGSEA. This CDR3 contains 14 residues. The trim removed 4 bases at V and 10 bases at J, leaving 10 bases unmatched. CDR3 bases: TGCAGCGTTGTCCCCGGACAGGGACAGGGGATTCAGTACTTC. This sequence encodes CSVVPGQGQGIQYF.

V gene TRBV6-9 combines with J gene TRBJ2-7; D unresolved. Germline CDR1 and CDR2: MNHGY and SVAAGI. The CDR3 runs to 16 residues. Trimming pared 2 bases from V and 7 bases from J, leaving 21 bases between. The CDR3 DNA reads as TGTGCCAGCAGTTATGAAACCCCCGGACCCCCTAAAGAGCAGTACTTC. This sequence encodes CASSYETPGPPKEQYF.

The chain couples TRBV5-5 to TRBJ2-7; possibly TRBD1 for D (5 bases). The CDR3 has 12 residues. The germline V and J ends were trimmed by 0 bases and 6 bases, with 7 bases remaining between them. The germline CDR1 and CDR2 sequences are SGHKS and YYEKEE (reference sequence). CDR3 sequence: CASSLGRVEQYF. CDR3 in DNA: TGTGCCAGCAGCTTGGGCAGGGTCGAGCAGTACTTC.

The chain carries TRBV7-2 and TRBJ2-7; D is perhaps TRBD2 (6 bases). CDR1 is SGHTA and CDR2 is FQGNSA in the germline V gene. The CDR3 length is 14 residues. V dropped 4 bases and J dropped 2 bases, with 12 bases sitting between them. The CDR3 reads CASSSPGATYEQYF. In DNA, the CDR3 is TGTGCCAGCAGCTCCCCGGGAGCAACCTACGAGCAGTACTTC.

The chain joins TRBV18 to TRBJ2-7; D not certain. The CDR3 consists of 12 residues. V shed 3 bases and J shed 5 bases, with 8 bases lying between them. Germline loops: CDR1 KGHSH, CDR2 LQKENI. DNA of the CDR3: TGTGCCAGCTCACCTCAAATGGACGAGCAGTACTTC. This sequence encodes CASSPQMDEQYF.

The V call is TRBV5-4, the J call TRBJ2-1; D assignment may be TRBD1 or TRBD2 (5 bases each). Germline lookup yields CDR1 SGHNT and CDR2 YYREEE (reference sequence). Between the trimmed V and J ends, which lost 4 bases and 3 bases, there was a span of 14 bases. The CDR3 is 15 amino acids. The CDR3 DNA sequence: TGTGCCAGCAGCCCTCGGGACCGGGGCTACAATGAGCAGTTCTTC. Translation: CASSPRDRGYNEQFF.

The chain employs TRBV21-1 and TRBJ2-3; the D call of TRBD2 is as the table states it, not checked on the DNA. TRBV21-1 is an annotated pseudogene. The CDR3 is 14 residues long. The CDR3 is CASSKGGGTDTQYF. The CDR3 nucleotides are TGTGCCAGCAGCAAAGGGGGGGGCACAGATACGCAGTATTTT.

This clone occurred a few times. The chain employs TRBV19 and TRBJ1-5; D gene unclear. V shed 5 bases and J shed 5 bases, with 16 bases lying between them. CDR3 length: 15 residues. CDR1 and CDR2 from the germline V gene are LNHDA and SQIVND (reference sequence). The CDR3 DNA reads TGTGCCAGTAGTGAGCTGGTAGGGCGCTATCAGCCCCAGCATTTT. Encoded protein: CASSELVGRYQPQHF.

The chain links TRBV28 to TRBJ2-7, with a tentative D call TRBD2 (5 bases). The germline V gene encodes CDR1 MDHEN and CDR2 SYDVKM. This CDR3 is built from 15 residues. With 4 bases removed from V and 1 base from J, the gap between germline ends came to 14 bases. CDR3 in DNA: TGTGCCAGCAGTTACCCCCCTCGGGGTTCCTACGAGCAGTACTTC. Translated: CASSYPPRGSYEQYF.

The gene calls are TRBV27 and TRBJ1-6, with D possibly matching TRBD1 (5 bases). The ends were cut back, 3 bases at V and 14 bases at J, with 14 bases in the middle. Germline V CDR1 and CDR2: MNHEY, SMNVEV (reference sequence). The CDR3 is made up of 13 amino acids. The CDR3 spells CASSFNGGGALHF. Written as DNA, the CDR3 is TGTGCCAGCAGTTTCAACGGCGGAGGGGCCCTCCACTTT.

The V and J genes are TRBV7-3 and TRBJ2-2, with a possible D match to TRBD2 (5 bases). The CDR3 spans 16 residues. Trimming removed 5 bases from V and 4 bases from J, with 17 bases in between. Germline-derived CDR1 and CDR2 are SGHTA and FQGTGA. CDR3 DNA: TGTGCCAGCAGCCCGCGGCGGGCCCGGGGCACCGGGGAGCTGTTTTTT. As protein: CASSPRRARGTGELFF.

V usage is TRBV6-5 and J usage is TRBJ1-3; 10 bases fit TRBD1. Germline CDR1 is MNHEY and CDR2 is SVGAGI. CDR3 length: 14 residues. J lost 9 bases, V lost 6 bases, and 8 bases had no gene match. The CDR3 is CASSPTDRGTTIYF. CDR3 in DNA: TGTGCCAGCAGCCCTACGGACAGGGGGACCACCATATATTTT.

This clone showed up just a few times. The chain is built from TRBV29-1 and TRBJ1-1; 11 bases map to TRBD1. The CDR3 is 15 amino acids. Losses at the gene ends were 5 bases for V and 0 bases for J; bases not matched to a gene: 5. Germline V gives CDR1 SQVTM, CDR2 ANQGSEA. The CDR3 region has the DNA TGCAGCGTTCGGACAGGGGGCTCCGTGAACACTGAAGCTTTCTTT. This sequence encodes CSVRTGGSVNTEAFF. Full variable domain (remainder filled in from reference TRBV29-1 and TRBJ1-1): SAVISQKPSRDICQRGTSLTIQCQVDSQVTMMFWYRQQPGQSLTLIATANQGSEATYESGFVIDKFPISRPNLTFSTLTVSNMSPEDSSIYLCSVRTGGSVNTEAFFGQGTRLTVV.

The J gene is TRBJ2-5, the V gene TRBV5-1, with 12 bases fitting TRBD1. The V and J ends lost 4 bases and 5 bases, in that order; junction bases with no gene match: 6. Per the germline V gene, CDR1 is SGHRS and CDR2 is YFSETQ. The CDR3 totals 15 residues. CDR3 residues: CASSVGTGGGETQYF. CDR3 nucleotides: TGCGCCAGCAGCGTCGGGACAGGGGGCGGTGAGACCCAGTACTTC.

Only one count was recorded for this clone. The chain recombines TRBV19 with TRBJ2-7; D is ambiguous. Germline V gene sequence: CDR1 LNHDA, CDR2 SQIVND (reference sequence). V lost 1 base and J 0 bases, leaving 7 bases between the germline ends. CDR3 length: 14 amino acids. DNA of the CDR3: TGTGCCAGTAGTATAGGGGATAACTCCTACGAGCAGTACTTC. Protein: CASSIGDNSYEQYF. Full variable domain (missing parts from reference TRBV19 and TRBJ2-7): DGGITQSPKYLFRKEGQNVTLSCEQNLNHDAMYWYRQDPGQGLRLIYYSQIVNDFQKGDIAEGYSVSREKKESFPLTVTSAQKNPTAFYLCASSIGDNSYEQYFGPGTRLTVT.

V is TRBV7-9 and J is TRBJ2-5; D call uncertain. This CDR3 region has 14 residues. Between the trimmed V and J ends, which lost 6 bases and 2 bases, there was a span of 13 bases. Germline assignment: CDR1 SEHNR and CDR2 FQNEAQ (reference sequence). CDR3 loop: CASRLGWGQETQYF. The DNA for the CDR3 is TGTGCCAGCAGGCTCGGATGGGGACAAGAGACCCAGTACTTC.

This rearrangement joins TRBV27 to TRBJ1-1; D is ambiguous. CDR3 size: 15 residues. Per germline, CDR1 MNHEY and CDR2 SMNVEV (reference sequence). Trimming removed 5 bases from V and 1 base from J, with 14 bases in between. The CDR3 spells CASSRFSGGNTEAFF. Here the CDR3 DNA reads TGTGCCAGCAGTCGATTTAGCGGCGGGAACACTGAAGCTTTCTTT.